The source of this T cell receptor beta chain is a study of CD8 T cells in Susac syndrome. V was shortened by 3 bases and J by 2 bases, with 7 bases between the two germline ends. From germline, CDR1 is SNHLY and CDR2 FYNNEI. The CDR3 is 14 amino acids. With random hexamers, 0.5 to 1 ug RNA was reverse transcribed. TCRdb passed the immunoSEQ multiplex PCR reads through MiXCR, listing each CDR3 protein once. Of hundreds of thousands of distinct CDR3 sequences detected, about 93% appear once; the ten largest clones hold around 0.067%. The sequencing sample was made of CD4+ T cells from PBMCs. The sequence was obtained from a human donor with multiple sclerosis. The gene calls are TRBV2 and TRBJ1-4; D unresolved. CDR3 coding DNA: TGTGCCAGCAGTGAGCTGACCACTAATGAAAAACTGTTTTTT. This translates into CASSELTTNEKLFF.